The T cell receptor beta chain described here comes from a study of regulatory T cells in long-lasting Graves disease. CDR3 length equals 13 residues. Germline V CDR1 and CDR2: MNHNS, SASEGT. V shed 6 bases and J shed 4 bases, with 10 bases lying between them. Stated time point: newly diagnosed GD, antithyroid drugs for less than 3 months. TCR sequences were obtained from RNA taken from PBMCs. Both iRepertoire HTBI primers and Arm-PCR of CDR3 regions were used to build the TCR beta libraries. TCRdb re-derived calls from the multiplex PCR reads in MiXCR, one entry per CDR3 protein. The table records about 370,000 distinct CDR3 sequences, around a sixth of them present only once. Many counts were recorded for this clonotype.

V and J are TRBV6-1 and TRBJ1-5; no clear D. This clonotype was sampled from a female donor with Graves disease. The source was peripheral blood mononuclear cells (PBMCs), collected at new diagnosis, from a patient treated with antithyroid drugs. The CDR3: CASRNDWNQPQHF. CDR3 nucleotide sequence: TGTGCCAGCAGAAATGACTGGAATCAGCCCCAGCATTTT.